A selection of T cell receptor beta chains follows, all from one sample in a study of B cell selection in AIRE deficiency. Some clones are missing from TCRdb's copy, which holds only in-frame ones; the method was immunoSEQ multiplex PCR. In the table there are several thousand clones, around 87% of which are singletons. The sample comprised Tregs sorted from PBMCs. The origin of the receptors is a human donor with AIRE deficiency. Each CDR3 is given with its conserved first and last residue. The D gene is left open where the match is weak. A clone size is listed for some rows: how often the clone was seen (once, few, many), or a class if it is expanded.

>TRBD1|once|TRBV5-1|TRBJ2-7
CASSLYRGSEQYF
TGCGCCAGCAGCTTGTACAGGGGGTCAGAGCAGTACTTC
>TRBD1|.|TRBV7-1|TRBJ2-3
CASITGGSIDTQYF
TGTGCCAGCATAACAGGGGGCAGTATAGATACGCAGTATTTT
>.|.|TRBV6-6|TRBJ2-3
CASSYAVPFTDTQYF
TGTGCCAGCAGTTACGCGGTCCCCTTCACAGATACGCAGTATTTT
>TRBD2|.|TRBV5-1|TRBJ2-1
CASSLGLAGSNEQFF
TGCGCCAGCAGCTTGGGACTAGCGGGGAGCAATGAGCAGTTCTTC
>TRBD1|few|TRBV5-1|TRBJ2-7
CASSLGQGAFYEQYF
TGCGCCAGCAGCTTGGGACAGGGAGCTTTCTACGAGCAGTACTTC
>TRBD1|.|TRBV5-6|TRBJ1-6
CASSPGQGYNSPLHF
TGTGCCAGCAGCCCGGGACAGGGTTATAATTCACCCCTCCACTTT
>TRBD1|.|TRBV6-1|TRBJ1-1
CASRDRGNTEAFF
TGTGCCAGCAGGGACAGGGGGAACACTGAAGCTTTCTTT
>.|.|TRBV5-1|TRBJ2-1
CASSPSRATPSGEQFF
TGCGCCAGCAGCCCGAGCCGGGCCACCCCATCGGGCGAGCAGTTCTTC
>.|.|TRBV2|TRBJ2-2
CASSGINRRRELFF
TGTGCCAGCAGTGGTATTAACAGGCGCCGGGAGCTGTTTTTT
>.|.|TRBV18|TRBJ2-3
CASSLLPPSGHTQYF
TGTGCCAGCTCACTCTTACCCCCTTCAGGGCATACGCAGTATTTT
>TRBD2|.|TRBV18|TRBJ2-5
CASSIWTSGQETQYF
TGTGCCAGCTCCATTTGGACTAGCGGACAAGAGACCCAGTACTTC
>TRBD2|once|TRBV5-1|TRBJ2-5
CASSLVSGGQETQYF
TGCGCCAGCAGCTTGGTTTCGGGGGGCCAAGAGACCCAGTACTTC
>.|.|TRBV27|TRBJ1-5
CASSFMGNQPQHF
TGTGCCAGCTCCTTTATGGGAAATCAGCCCCAGCATTTT
>.|.|TRBV30|TRBJ2-5
CAWSNRETQYF
TGTGCCTGGAGTAATAGGGAGACCCAGTACTTC
>TRBD2|.|TRBV11-3|TRBJ2-1
CASSLMGGGAYNEQFF
TGTGCCAGCAGCCTGATGGGCGGGGGGGCTTACAATGAGCAGTTCTTC
>.|.|TRBV25-1|TRBJ2-3
CASSLALYTDTQYF
TGTGCCAGCAGTTTAGCACTATACACAGATACGCAGTATTTT
>.|large|TRBV19|TRBJ1-3
CASSFHSGNTIYF
TGTGCCAGTAGTTTCCACAGCGGAAACACCATATATTTT
>TRBD2|.|TRBV7-3|TRBJ2-1
CASSFVLAGGLDLFF
TGTGCCAGCAGCTTCGTATTAGCGGGAGGCCTGGATCTGTTCTTC
>TRBD2|.|TRBV5-8|TRBJ2-7
CASSSVRAGGLYGEQYF
TGTGCCAGCAGCTCCGTAAGGGCGGGGGGGCTTTATGGCGAGCAGTACTTC
>.|once|TRBV6-5|TRBJ2-7
CASSYSTFGYYEQYF
TGTGCCAGCAGTTACTCGACCTTCGGATACTACGAGCAGTACTTC
>.|.|TRBV6-1|TRBJ2-7
CASSRGTGQYF
TGTGCCAGCAGCCGCGGGACGGGGCAGTACTTC
>.|.|TRBV18|TRBJ2-7
CASSPPTGTYEQYF
TGTGCCAGCTCACCACCAACCGGAACCTACGAGCAGTACTTC
>.|.|TRBV28|TRBJ1-2
CASSFVEVEGNYGYTF
TGTGCCAGCAGTTTCGTCGAGGTAGAGGGGAACTATGGCTACACCTTC
>TRBD2|.|TRBV5-4|TRBJ2-1
CASSSGLGAGARNEQFF
TGTGCCAGCAGCTCGGGCCTTGGAGCGGGGGCACGAAATGAGCAGTTCTTC
>TRBD1|.|TRBV5-4|TRBJ1-2
CASSWPGQEDYGYTF
TGTGCCAGCAGCTGGCCGGGACAGGAAGACTATGGCTACACCTTC
>.|.|TRBV6-5|TRBJ1-2
CASSLQGRYGYTF
TGTGCCAGCAGTTTACAGGGAAGGTATGGCTACACCTTC
>.|.|TRBV7-9|TRBJ1-2
CASSLAGGYGYTF
TGTGCCAGCAGCTTAGCAGGGGGCTATGGCTACACCTTC
>.|once|TRBV18|TRBJ2-4
CASSPTGEGIQYF
TGTGCCAGCTCACCAACAGGGGAGGGCATTCAGTACTTC
>.|.|TRBV4-1|TRBJ2-7
CASSQGGRQSYEQYF
TGCGCCAGCAGCCAAGGAGGACGCCAATCCTACGAGCAGTACTTC
>.|.|TRBV7-6|TRBJ2-3
CASSLEPGPSTGTQYF
TGTGCCAGCAGCTTAGAGCCGGGACCTAGCACAGGTACGCAGTATTTT
>.|.|TRBV4-3|TRBJ1-6
CASSQPYQNSPLHF
TGCGCCAGCAGCCAACCTTACCAGAATTCACCCCTCCACTTT
>TRBD1|once|TRBV4-2|TRBJ2-7
CASSQATGGYEQYF
TGTGCCAGCAGCCAAGCAACAGGGGGATACGAGCAGTACTTC
>.|once|TRBV2|TRBJ1-1
CASSESIGLMNTEAFF
TGTGCCAGCAGTGAGAGTATCGGGCTGATGAACACTGAAGCTTTCTTT